This T cell receptor beta chain is drawn from a study of shared clonotypes between healthy human individuals. Profiling relied on immunoSEQ multiplex PCR, and the TCRdb table lists in-frame clones only, not all of them. The table shows 1,400,000 or so clones, with approximately 98.5% occurring only once. This clone occurred once. The V gene end was trimmed by 3 bases and the J gene end by 6 bases; junction bases not matched to a gene: 3. The CDR3 sequence is 13 residues long. CDR1 SGHTA and CDR2 FQGNSA come from the germline V gene. The sequence came from a man younger than 45 in good health. Input material: naive CD4+ T cells sorted from blood. Subset in this sample: CD45RA+ positively selected. The gene calls are TRBV7-2 and TRBJ1-2, with 8 bases that match TRBD1. The CDR3 reads CASSFRQGHGYTF. The CDR3 nucleotides read TGTGCCAGCAGCTTCAGACAGGGGCATGGCTACACCTTC.